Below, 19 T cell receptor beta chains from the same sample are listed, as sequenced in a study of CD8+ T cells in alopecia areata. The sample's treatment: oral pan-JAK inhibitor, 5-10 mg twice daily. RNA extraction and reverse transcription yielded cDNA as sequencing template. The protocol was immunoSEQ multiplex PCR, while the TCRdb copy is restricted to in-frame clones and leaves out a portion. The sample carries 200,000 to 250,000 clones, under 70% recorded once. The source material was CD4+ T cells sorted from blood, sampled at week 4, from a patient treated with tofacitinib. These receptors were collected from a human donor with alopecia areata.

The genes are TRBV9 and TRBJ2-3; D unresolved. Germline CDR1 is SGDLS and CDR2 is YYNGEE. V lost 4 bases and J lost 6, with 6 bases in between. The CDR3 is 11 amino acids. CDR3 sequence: CASSLKDTQYF. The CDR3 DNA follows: TGTGCCAGCAGCTTGAAGGATACGCAGTATTTT.

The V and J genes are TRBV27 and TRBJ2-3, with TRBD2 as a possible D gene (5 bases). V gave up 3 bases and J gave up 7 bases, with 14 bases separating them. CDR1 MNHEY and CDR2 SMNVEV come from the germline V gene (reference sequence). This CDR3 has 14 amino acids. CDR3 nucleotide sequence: TGTGCCAGCAGTTTCCGGGAAACCCTTAATACGCAGTATTTT. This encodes CASSFRETLNTQYF.

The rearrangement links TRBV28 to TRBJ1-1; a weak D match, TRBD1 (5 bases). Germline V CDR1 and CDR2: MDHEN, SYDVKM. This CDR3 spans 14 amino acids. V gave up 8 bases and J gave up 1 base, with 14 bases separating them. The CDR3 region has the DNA TGTGCCAGCCCTAAGGGAGGGGCGAACACTGAAGCTTTCTTT. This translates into CASPKGGANTEAFF.

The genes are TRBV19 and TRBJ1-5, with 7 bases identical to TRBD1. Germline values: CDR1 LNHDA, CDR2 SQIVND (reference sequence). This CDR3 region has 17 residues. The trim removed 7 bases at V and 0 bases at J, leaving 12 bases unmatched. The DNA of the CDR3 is TGTGCCAGTAAGGAGACAGGGATGGGAGATAGCAATCAGCCCCAGCATTTT. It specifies CASKETGMGDSNQPQHF.

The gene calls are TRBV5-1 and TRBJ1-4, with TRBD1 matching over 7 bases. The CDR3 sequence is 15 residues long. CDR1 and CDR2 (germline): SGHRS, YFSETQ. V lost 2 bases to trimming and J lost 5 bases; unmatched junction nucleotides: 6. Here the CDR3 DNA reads TGCGCCAGCAGCTTAATACAGGGGAGAAATGAAAAACTGTTTTTT. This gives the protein CASSLIQGRNEKLFF.

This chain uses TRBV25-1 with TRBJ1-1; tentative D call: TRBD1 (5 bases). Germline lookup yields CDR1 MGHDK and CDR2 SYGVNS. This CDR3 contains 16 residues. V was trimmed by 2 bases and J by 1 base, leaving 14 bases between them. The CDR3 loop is CASSEPGRTGNTEAFF. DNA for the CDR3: TGTGCCAGCAGTGAACCAGGGAGGACGGGGAACACTGAAGCTTTCTTT.

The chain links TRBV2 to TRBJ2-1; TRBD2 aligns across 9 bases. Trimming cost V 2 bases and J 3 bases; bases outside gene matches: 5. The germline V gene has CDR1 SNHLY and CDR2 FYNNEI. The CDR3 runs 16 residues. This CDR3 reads CASSEKRGANYNEQFF. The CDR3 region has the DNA TGTGCCAGCAGTGAAAAGCGGGGGGCCAACTACAATGAGCAGTTCTTC.

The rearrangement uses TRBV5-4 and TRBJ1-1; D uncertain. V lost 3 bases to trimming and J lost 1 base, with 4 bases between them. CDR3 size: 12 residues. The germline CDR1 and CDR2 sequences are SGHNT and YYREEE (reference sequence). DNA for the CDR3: TGTGCCAGCAGCTCTCAGAACACTGAAGCTTTCTTT. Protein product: CASSSQNTEAFF.

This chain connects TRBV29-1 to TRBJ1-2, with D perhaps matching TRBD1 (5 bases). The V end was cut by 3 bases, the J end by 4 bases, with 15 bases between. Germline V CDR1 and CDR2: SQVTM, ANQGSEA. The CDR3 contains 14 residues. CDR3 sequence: CSVDGTSGAYGYTF. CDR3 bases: TGCAGCGTTGATGGCACCTCCGGGGCCTATGGCTACACCTTC.

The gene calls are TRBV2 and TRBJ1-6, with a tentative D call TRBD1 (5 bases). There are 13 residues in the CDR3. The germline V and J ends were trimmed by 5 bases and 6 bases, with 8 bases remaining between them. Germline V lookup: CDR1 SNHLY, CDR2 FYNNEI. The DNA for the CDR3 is TGTGCCAGCAGTACACAGGTTAATTCACCCCTCCACTTT. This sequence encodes CASSTQVNSPLHF.

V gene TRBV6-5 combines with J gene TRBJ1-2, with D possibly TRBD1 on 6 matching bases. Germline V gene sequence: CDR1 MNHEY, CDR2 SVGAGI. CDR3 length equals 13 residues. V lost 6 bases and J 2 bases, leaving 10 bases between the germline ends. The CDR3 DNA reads TGTGCCAGCAGGGCGGGGGGCAACTATGGCTACACCTTC. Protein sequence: CASRAGGNYGYTF.

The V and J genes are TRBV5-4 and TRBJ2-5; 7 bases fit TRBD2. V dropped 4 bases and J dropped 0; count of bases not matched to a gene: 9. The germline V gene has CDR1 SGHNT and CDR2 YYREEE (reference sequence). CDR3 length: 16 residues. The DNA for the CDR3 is TGTGCCAGCAGCACGGGAGGAGGGGTTAACCAAGAGACCCAGTACTTC. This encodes CASSTGGGVNQETQYF.

The DNA for the CDR3 is TGTGCCAGCAGTGACAGGGGGCAAGGAGATACGCAGTATTTT. Protein product: CASSDRGQGDTQYF. This chain joins TRBV6-1 and TRBJ2-3; 8 bases line up with TRBD1. Germline V gene lookup returns CDR1 MNHNS and CDR2 SASEGT. V was pared by 3 bases and J by 5 bases, with 4 bases of the junction left unmatched. There are 14 residues in the CDR3.

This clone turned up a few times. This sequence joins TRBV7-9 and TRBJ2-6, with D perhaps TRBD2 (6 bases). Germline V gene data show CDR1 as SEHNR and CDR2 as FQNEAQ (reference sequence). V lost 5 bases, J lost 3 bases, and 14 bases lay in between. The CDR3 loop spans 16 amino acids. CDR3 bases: TGTGCCAGCAGCCCATCAGGGAGGAATGGGGCCAACGTCCTGACTTTC. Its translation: CASSPSGRNGANVLTF. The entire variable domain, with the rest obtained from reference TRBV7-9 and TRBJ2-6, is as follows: DTGVSQNPRHKITKRGQNVTFRCDPISEHNRLYWYRQTLGQGPEFLTYFQNEAQLEKSRLLSDRFSAERPKGSFSTLEIQRTEQGDSAMYLCASSPSGRNGANVLTFGAGSRLTVL.

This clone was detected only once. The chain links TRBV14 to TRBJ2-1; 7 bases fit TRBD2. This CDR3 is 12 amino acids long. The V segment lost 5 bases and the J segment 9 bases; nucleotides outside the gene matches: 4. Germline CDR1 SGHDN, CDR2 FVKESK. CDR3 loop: CASSFRTSEQFF. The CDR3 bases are TGTGCCAGCAGCTTCCGGACTAGTGAGCAGTTCTTC.

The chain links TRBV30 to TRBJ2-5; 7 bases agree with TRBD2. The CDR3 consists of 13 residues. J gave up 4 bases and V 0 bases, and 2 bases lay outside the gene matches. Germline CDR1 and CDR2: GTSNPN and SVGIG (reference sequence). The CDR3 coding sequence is TGTGCCTGGAGTGTAGCTAGCGGAGAGACCCAGTACTTC. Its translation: CAWSVASGETQYF.

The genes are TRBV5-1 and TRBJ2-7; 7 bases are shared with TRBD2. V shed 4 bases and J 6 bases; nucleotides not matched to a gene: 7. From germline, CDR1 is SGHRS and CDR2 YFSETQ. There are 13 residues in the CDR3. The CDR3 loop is CASSTHGEGEQYF. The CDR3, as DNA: TGCGCCAGCAGCACCCATGGGGAGGGCGAGCAGTACTTC.

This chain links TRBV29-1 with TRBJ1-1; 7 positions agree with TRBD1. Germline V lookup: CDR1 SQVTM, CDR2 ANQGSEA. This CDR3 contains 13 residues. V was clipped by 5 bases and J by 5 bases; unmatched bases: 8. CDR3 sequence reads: CSVSETGKTEAFF. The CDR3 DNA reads TGCAGCGTTTCTGAGACAGGGAAGACTGAAGCTTTCTTT.

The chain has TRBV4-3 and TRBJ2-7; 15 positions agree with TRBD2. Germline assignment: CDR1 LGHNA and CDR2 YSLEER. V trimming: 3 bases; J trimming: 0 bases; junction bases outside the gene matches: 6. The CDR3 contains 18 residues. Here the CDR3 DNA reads TGCGCCAGCAGCCAGTACTGGACTAGCGGGGGGGACTCCTACGAGCAGTACTTC. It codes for CASSQYWTSGGDSYEQYF.